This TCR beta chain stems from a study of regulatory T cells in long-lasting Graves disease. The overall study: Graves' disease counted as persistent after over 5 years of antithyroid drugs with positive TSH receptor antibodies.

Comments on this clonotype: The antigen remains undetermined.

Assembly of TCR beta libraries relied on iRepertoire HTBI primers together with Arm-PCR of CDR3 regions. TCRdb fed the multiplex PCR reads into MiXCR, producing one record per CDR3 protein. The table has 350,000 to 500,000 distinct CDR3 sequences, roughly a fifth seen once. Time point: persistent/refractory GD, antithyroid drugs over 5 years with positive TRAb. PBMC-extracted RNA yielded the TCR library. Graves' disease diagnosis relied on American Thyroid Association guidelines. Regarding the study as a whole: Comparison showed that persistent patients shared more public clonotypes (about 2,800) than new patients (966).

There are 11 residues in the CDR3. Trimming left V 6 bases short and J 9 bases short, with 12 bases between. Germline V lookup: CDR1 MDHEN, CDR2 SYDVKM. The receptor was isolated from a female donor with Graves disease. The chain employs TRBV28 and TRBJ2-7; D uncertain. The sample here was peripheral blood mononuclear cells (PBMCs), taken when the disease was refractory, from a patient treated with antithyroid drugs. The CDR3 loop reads CASSPDLVQYF. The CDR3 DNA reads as TGTGCCAGCAGCCCCGACTTGGTGCAGTACTTC. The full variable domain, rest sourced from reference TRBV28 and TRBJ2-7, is DVKVTQSSRYLVKRTGEKVFLECVQDMDHENMFWYRQDPGLGLRLIYFSYDVKMKEKGDIPEGYSVSREKKERFSLILESASTNQTSMYLCASSPDLVQYFGPGTRLTVT.